This TCR beta chain was retrieved from a study of T-cell reconstitution after alpha-beta-depleted transplantation in children. This clonotype was counted a few times. The germline CDR1 and CDR2 sequences are SEHNR and FQNEAQ (reference sequence). The CDR3 has 14 residues. Germline trimming cut 5 bases from V and 1 base from J; bases unmatched to any gene: 3. Unique molecular identifiers were incorporated into the prepared TCRbeta library. A single record per CDR3 protein comes from TCRdb applying MiXCR to the PCR reads. The sample gives some 340,000 distinct CDR3 sequences, 10% of which show up once; under 3% is in the top ten.

The receptor comes from a human donor who donated a stem cell graft to a child with acute lymphoblastic leukemia. The chain couples TRBV7-9 to TRBJ1-2; 8 nucleotides match TRBD1. The sample was PBMCs from the stem cell graft donor, taken from the stem cell graft. The DNA for the CDR3 is TGTGCCAGCAGCGAGACAGGGGTTAACTATGGCTACACCTTC. As protein: CASSETGVNYGYTF.